This T cell receptor (beta chain) was sequenced during a study of Graves' ophthalmopathy and Graves' hyperthyroidism. Study-level findings and limits: Blood contained most expanded thyroid clonotypes exceeding 0.001 frequency.

This clonotype has at least ten counts. The antigen is not known. At one end, the junction sequence differs from germline, possibly due to a read error. RNA transcripts yielded amplified TCR beta CDR3 regions. Second-round multiplex PCR followed a first-round RT-PCR using HTBI primers. TCRdb reanalysed the multiplex PCR reads using MiXCR and keeps one entry per CDR3 protein. Here the sample spans about 620,000 distinct CDR3 sequences, approximately 21% being singletons. Hyperthyroidism patients were newly diagnosed, under 2 months' duration, aged 18 to 65. CDR3 length equals 12 residues. Per the germline V gene, CDR1 is LGHNT and CDR2 is FRNRAP.

The chain is built from TRBV12-5 and TRBJ2-5; either TRBD1 or TRBD2 may fit D (5 bases each). The receptor was isolated from a woman aged 18-30 years with stable Graves' hyperthyroidism. Some clones in this sample may be carry-over from other donors' samples. Source material: peripheral blood. CDR3 coding DNA: TGTGCTAGTGGTTTGGCAGAGGGGACCCGGTACTTC. Translating gives CASGLAEGTRYF.